The sequence of this TCR beta chain was determined in a study of regulatory T cells in long-lasting Graves disease. In building TCR beta libraries, iRepertoire HTBI primers were used together with Arm-PCR of CDR3 regions. Each CDR3 protein gets one entry after TCRdb re-called the multiplex PCR reads with MiXCR. The sample lists under 300,000 distinct CDR3 sequences; around 20% were seen once. As regards this clonotype: It may be a read error: a sequence one base away is much more abundant.

Time point specified: newly diagnosed GD, antithyroid drugs for less than 3 months. From RNA extracted from PBMCs, the TCR library was made. The specimen was peripheral blood mononuclear cells (PBMCs), collected at new diagnosis, from a patient treated with antithyroid drugs. The TCR comes from a female donor with Graves disease.

CDR3 nucleotides: TGTGCCAGCAGCACAACAGGGGGCGAGCAGTTCTTC. Translating gives CASSTTGGEQFF. V is TRBV9 and J is TRBJ2-5, with 9 bases that match TRBD1. Matching the DNA end better, TRBJ2-1 makes the J call doubtful. This CDR3 has 12 amino acids. Germline lookup yields CDR1 SGDLS and CDR2 YYNGEE.